Below are 24 T cell receptor beta chains sequenced from a single sample in a study of T cell repertoires in cytomegalovirus infection. TCRdb called the reads again in MiXCR, with one record for every CDR3 protein. The sample shows some 180,000 distinct CDR3 sequences, about a tenth of them seen only once. Material for sequencing was PBMCs. The receptors originated from a human donor in good health (CMV status not recorded). Some clones in this sample may be carry-over from other donors' samples.

This clonotype was seen a handful of times. The gene calls are TRBV6-6 and TRBJ1-1, with 7 bases fitting TRBD1. V lost 4 bases, J lost 4 bases, and 9 bases stayed unmatched. The CDR3 runs 15 residues. Germline V lookup: CDR1 MNHNY, CDR2 SVGAGI (reference sequence). Here the CDR3 DNA reads TGTGCCAGCAGTTTCTATCGAGGGGGCTTCACTGAAGCTTTCTTT. Amino acids: CASSFYRGGFTEAFF.

CDR3 protein: CASSLQTGGYEQYF. CDR3 DNA sequence: TGTGCCAGCAGCTTACAAACAGGGGGATACGAGCAGTACTTC. V is TRBV14 and J is TRBJ2-7; TRBD1 matches at 8 bases. The junction had 7 bases not matched to a gene; V was cut back by 5 bases and J by 4 bases. The germline V gene has CDR1 SGHDN and CDR2 FVKESK. The CDR3 consists of 14 residues. Filled out from reference TRBV14 and TRBJ2-7, the complete variable domain reads EAGVTQFPSHSVIEKGQTVTLRCDPISGHDNLYWYRRVMGKEIKFLLHFVKESKQDESGMPNNRFLAERTGGTYSTLKVQPAELEDSGVYFCASSLQTGGYEQYFGPGTRLTVT.

This clonotype was seen ten or more times. V and J are TRBV7-6 and TRBJ2-5; D gene ambiguous. V dropped 0 bases and J dropped 5 bases, with 4 bases sitting between them. The CDR3 covers 12 residues. The germline V gene encodes CDR1 SGHVS and CDR2 FNYEAQ. CDR3 coding DNA: TGTGCCAGCAGCTTAGCGACGGAGACCCAGTACTTC. Residues: CASSLATETQYF.

The CDR3 region is CSAPLEVNYGYTF. CDR3 sequence (DNA): TGCAGTGCTCCTTTGGAGGTTAACTATGGCTACACCTTC. The chain links TRBV20-1 to TRBJ1-2, with unresolved D. V was trimmed by 5 bases and J by 1 base, leaving 11 bases between them. There are 13 residues in the CDR3. Germline V lookup: CDR1 DFQATT, CDR2 SNEGSKA (reference sequence).

This clonotype was seen at least ten times. J is TRBJ2-5 and V is TRBV7-8, with D perhaps matching TRBD2 (6 bases). Trimming removed 8 bases at V and 0 bases at J, with 19 bases between. Germline V lookup: CDR1 SGHVS, CDR2 FQNEAQ. The CDR3 loop spans 16 amino acids. CDR3 sequence: CASLRGGGTYQETQYF. CDR3 sequence (DNA): TGTGCCAGCCTGAGGGGTGGCGGGACTTACCAAGAGACCCAGTACTTC.

This clonotype was counted ten times or more. The gene calls are TRBV28 and TRBJ2-1; TRBD1 aligns across 7 bases. The CDR3 extends over 18 amino acids. The V gene end was trimmed by 1 base and the J gene end by 5 bases; junction bases not matched to a gene: 14. CDR1 MDHEN and CDR2 SYDVKM come from the germline V gene. This CDR3 is CASSLSTGVGRDHNEQFF. CDR3 bases: TGTGCCAGCAGTTTATCTACAGGGGTAGGCCGGGACCACAATGAGCAGTTCTTC.

The chain is built from TRBV5-6 and TRBJ2-3, with 12 nucleotides matching TRBD2. Germline CDR1 and CDR2: SGHDT and YYEEEE. V was pared by 2 bases and J by 4 bases, with 8 bases of the junction left unmatched. The CDR3 is 17 residues long. The CDR3 DNA reads as TGTGCCAGCAGCTTACGGTCGACTAGCGGGAGCCCAGATACGCAGTATTTT. As protein: CASSLRSTSGSPDTQYF.

This clonotype occurred a few times. The V and J genes are TRBV18 and TRBJ2-7, with unresolved D. Trimming stripped 2 bases from V and 6 bases from J, with 11 bases between. The CDR3 contains 13 residues. CDR1 and CDR2 (germline): KGHSH, LQKENI. This CDR3 reads CASSPMWVAEQYF. In nucleotides, the CDR3 is TGTGCCAGCTCACCAATGTGGGTCGCCGAGCAGTACTTC.

This clonotype was detected only a few times. The rearrangement links TRBV2 to TRBJ2-1, with D possibly matching TRBD2 (6 bases). The CDR3 covers 15 residues. In germline, CDR1 is SNHLY, CDR2 FYNNEI. Trimming cost V 7 bases and J 0 bases, with 13 bases left between them. In DNA form, the CDR3 reads TGTGCCAGCACCCCCATCGGGGGCTCCTACAATGAGCAGTTCTTC. This translates into CASTPIGGSYNEQFF.

The chain carries TRBV6-2 or TRBV6-3 and TRBJ1-5; TRBD1 is a possible D gene (6 bases). The CDR3 consists of 15 residues. Trimming pared 3 bases from V and 7 bases from J, leaving 16 bases between. Germline V gene data show CDR1 as MNHEY and CDR2 as SVGEGT. CDR3 bases: TGTGCCAGCAGTTATCTTGGCAGGGGCCACCAGCCCCAGCATTTT. It translates to CASSYLGRGHQPQHF.

The chain carries TRBV4-3 and TRBJ1-2, with D uncertain. The ends were cut back, 1 base at V and 0 bases at J, with 9 bases in the middle. Germline-derived CDR1 and CDR2 are LGHNA and YSLEER. The CDR3 is 15 amino acids. The CDR3 DNA sequence: TGCGCCAGCAGCCAAGGGACGGATCCTAACTATGGCTACACCTTC. This encodes CASSQGTDPNYGYTF.

The V and J genes are TRBV28 and TRBJ1-1, with D maybe TRBD1 (5 bases). The CDR3 is made up of 14 amino acids. V dropped 5 bases and J dropped 2 bases, with 12 bases sitting between them. Germline V gene data show CDR1 as MDHEN and CDR2 as SYDVKM. The CDR3 reads CASSPVGVNTEAFF. CDR3 DNA sequence: TGTGCCAGCAGTCCCGTAGGGGTCAACACTGAAGCTTTCTTT.

The sample holds many counts of this clonotype. V gene TRBV20-1 combines with J gene TRBJ1-5; no definite D call. V lost 5 bases to trimming and J lost 6 bases, with 17 bases between them. Germline values: CDR1 DFQATT, CDR2 SNEGSKA (reference sequence). The CDR3 length is 14 residues. The DNA of the CDR3 is TGCAGTGCTTCCCACGGTGAGGAAGCTCAGCCCCAGCATTTT. It encodes CSASHGEEAQPQHF.

The table lists this clonotype with many counts. The gene calls are TRBV30 and TRBJ2-7, with 7 positions matching TRBD2. The CDR3 totals 13 residues. Germline V gene data show CDR1 as GTSNPN and CDR2 as SVGIG (reference sequence). With 5 bases clipped from V and 2 bases from J, the junction kept 6 bases outside the gene matches. CDR3 nucleotides: TGTGCCTGGTCTAGCGGAAACACCTACGAGCAGTACTTC. Amino acid sequence: CAWSSGNTYEQYF.

This chain uses TRBV28 with TRBJ2-3; TRBD2 agrees at 10 bases. Germline-derived CDR1 and CDR2 are MDHEN and SYDVKM. CDR3 size: 18 residues. Trimming cost V 6 bases and J 2 bases; bases outside gene matches: 14. The CDR3 DNA reads TGTGCCAGCAGACAAATAGCGGGAGGTGATGAGGACACAGATACGCAGTATTTT. Translated: CASRQIAGGDEDTDTQYF. The whole variable domain, remainder taken from reference TRBV28 and TRBJ2-3, is DVKVTQSSRYLVKRTGEKVFLECVQDMDHENMFWYRQDPGLGLRLIYFSYDVKMKEKGDIPEGYSVSREKKERFSLILESASTNQTSMYLCASRQIAGGDEDTDTQYFGPGTRLTVL.

The chain uses TRBV12-3 or TRBV12-4 and TRBJ1-1; TRBD1 aligns across 10 bases. With V trimmed by 5 bases and J by 7 bases, 4 bases remained unmatched. The CDR3 is 13 residues long. CDR3 region: CASSPGQGLEAFF. In DNA, the CDR3 is TGTGCCAGCAGTCCGGGACAGGGGCTTGAAGCTTTCTTT.

This chain connects TRBV18 to TRBJ1-2; TRBD1 matches 7 bases. The ends lost 3 bases at V and 1 base at J; junction bases unmatched: 8. The germline V gene has CDR1 KGHSH and CDR2 LQKENI. The CDR3 extends over 16 amino acids. Written as DNA, the CDR3 is TGTGCCAGCTCACCCCTGGGACAGAAAAATAACTATGGCTACACCTTC. Protein: CASSPLGQKNNYGYTF.

A few counts support this clonotype. V and J are TRBV19 and TRBJ2-2; 7 nucleotides align to TRBD2. This CDR3 is built from 15 residues. CDR1 and CDR2 (germline): LNHDA, SQIVND (reference sequence). V lost 5 bases, J lost 2 bases, and 5 bases stayed unmatched. CDR3 amino acids: CASSVGLTNTGELFF. Here the CDR3 DNA reads TGTGCCAGTAGTGTGGGACTAACCAACACCGGGGAGCTGTTTTTT.

This clonotype occurred many times. The rearrangement uses TRBV7-2 and TRBJ1-1; D remains ambiguous. CDR1 and CDR2 from the germline V gene are SGHTA and FQGNSA. Trimming took 0 bases from V and 3 from J, leaving 11 bases between them. The CDR3 has 15 amino acids. The CDR3 here is CASSLAPGSYTEAFF. Written as DNA, the CDR3 is TGTGCCAGCAGCTTAGCTCCAGGCTCTTACACTGAAGCTTTCTTT.

There are many counts of this clonotype. This rearrangement joins TRBV10-2 to TRBJ2-2, with TRBD2 matching 8 bases. Germline CDR1 reads WSHSY; CDR2 reads SAAADI. The junction had 5 bases not matched to a gene; V was cut back by 2 bases and J by 0 bases. This CDR3 comprises 17 residues. The CDR3 DNA follows: TGCGCCAGCAGTGAGCGGGGGGGCCTTGCGAACACCGGGGAGCTGTTTTTT. It encodes CASSERGGLANTGELFF.

This clonotype was recorded at least ten times. The chain uses TRBV14 and TRBJ2-1; the match to TRBD2 covers 12 bases. CDR3 size: 21 residues. Trimming cost V 5 bases and J 2 bases; bases outside gene matches: 19. Germline loops: CDR1 SGHDN, CDR2 FVKESK. CDR3 in amino acids: CASSFSIWTSGTSQTYNEQFF. The DNA for the CDR3 is TGTGCCAGCAGCTTCTCCATTTGGACTAGCGGGACCTCTCAAACCTACAATGAGCAGTTCTTC.

Concerning this clonotype: A single base separates this from a much larger clone, so it may be a read error. Without the conserved terminal phenylalanine or tryptophan, this CDR3 likely stems from a read error. The V call is TRBV7-2, the J call TRBJ2-1; the match to TRBD2 covers 13 bases. With V trimmed by 5 bases and J by 3 bases, 7 bases remained unmatched. The V gene's germline CDR1 is SGHTA and CDR2 FQGNSA. CDR3 length equals 17 residues. This CDR3 is CASSIGTSGVLYNEQFS. CDR3 in DNA: TGTGCCAGCAGCATCGGGACTAGCGGGGTCCTCTACAATGAGCAGTTCTCC.

The chain links TRBV7-2 to TRBJ1-2; 7 positions match TRBD1. The germline gives CDR1 SGHTA, CDR2 FQGNSA. After removal of 2 bases from V and 3 bases from J, the junction contained 9 bases not matched to a gene. The CDR3 sequence is 16 residues long. CDR3 protein: CASSLNIDRDYYGYTF. DNA for the CDR3: TGTGCCAGCAGCTTAAATATAGACAGGGACTACTATGGCTACACCTTC.

This clonotype has a count of ten or more. V gene TRBV11-2 combines with J gene TRBJ1-1, with D unresolved. This CDR3 has 13 amino acids. CDR1 SGHAT and CDR2 FQNNGV come from the germline V gene. V was cut by 3 bases and J by 3 bases, with 8 bases left in between. CDR3 residues: CASSFSGDTEAFF. In DNA form, the CDR3 reads TGTGCCAGCAGCTTCTCCGGGGACACTGAAGCTTTCTTT.